One T cell receptor beta chain is described in this entry. The antigen remains unidentified. V lost 8 bases, J lost 5 bases, and 5 bases stayed unmatched. Germline values: CDR1 MGHDK, CDR2 SYGVNS. CDR3 length: 13 residues. TCRdb fed the 5' RACE reads into MiXCR, producing one record per CDR3 protein. The data contain roughly 470,000 distinct CDR3 sequences, 20% to 30% of them singletons. The data stem from a study of CD8 T cells in ankylosing spondylitis. Regarding the study as a whole: Ankylosing spondylitis blood appeared to be characterized by a TCR beta motif of under 10 highly homologous variants.

The origin of this receptor is a male donor with ankylosing spondylitis. The material sequenced was blood, either unsorted or a sorted T cell fraction (not recorded which). V and J are TRBV25-1 and TRBJ2-3; 9 bases line up with TRBD1. The CDR3, as DNA: TGTGCCAGCGGGGGGACAGGGAAAGATACGCAGTATTTT. Its protein is CASGGTGKDTQYF.